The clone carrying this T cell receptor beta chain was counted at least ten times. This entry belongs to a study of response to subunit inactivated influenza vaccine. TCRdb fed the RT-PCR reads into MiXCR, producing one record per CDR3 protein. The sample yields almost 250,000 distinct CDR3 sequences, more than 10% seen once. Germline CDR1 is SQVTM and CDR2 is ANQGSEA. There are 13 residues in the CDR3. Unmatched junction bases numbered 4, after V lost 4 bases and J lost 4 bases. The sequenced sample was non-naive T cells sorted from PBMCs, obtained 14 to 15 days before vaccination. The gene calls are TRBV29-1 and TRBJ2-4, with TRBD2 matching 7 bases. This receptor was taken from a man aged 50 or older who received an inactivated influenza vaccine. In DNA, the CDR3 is TGCAGCGTTGTCAAGGGAGGGAAAAACATTCAGTACTTC. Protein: CSVVKGGKNIQYF.